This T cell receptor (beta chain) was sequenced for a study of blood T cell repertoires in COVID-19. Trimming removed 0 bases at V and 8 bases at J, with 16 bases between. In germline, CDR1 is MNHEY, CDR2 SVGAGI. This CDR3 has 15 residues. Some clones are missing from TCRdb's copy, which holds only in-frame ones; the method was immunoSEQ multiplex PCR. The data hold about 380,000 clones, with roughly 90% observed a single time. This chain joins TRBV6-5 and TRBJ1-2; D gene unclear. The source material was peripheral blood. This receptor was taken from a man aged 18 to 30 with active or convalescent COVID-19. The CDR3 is CASSYSMSAPRGYTF. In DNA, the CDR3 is TGTGCCAGCAGTTACTCGATGTCAGCTCCTAGAGGCTACACCTTC.